The 23 T cell receptor beta chains given below trace back to one sample, sequenced in a study of T-cell reconstitution after alpha-beta-depleted transplantation in children. Unique molecular identifiers were used to barcode this TCRbeta library. One entry per CDR3 protein, called by TCRdb with MiXCR from the PCR reads. The top ten hold roughly a quarter of the sample, which has over 400,000 distinct CDR3 sequences, roughly 44% seen once. The specimen was PBMCs, collected before TCRalphabeta/CD19-depleted stem cell transplant. The receptor set was obtained from a girl aged 2 to 9 with aplastic anemia, due to receive a stem cell transplant.

The chain combines TRBV7-9 with TRBJ2-3, with 7 bases identical to TRBD2. V dropped 11 bases and J dropped 4; count of bases not matched to a gene: 6. The CDR3 length is 12 residues. The V gene's germline CDR1 is SEHNR and CDR2 FQNEAQ (reference sequence). CDR3 DNA sequence: TGTGCCCCGGGGAGGGAAGCAGATACGCAGTATTTT. It yields the protein CAPGREADTQYF. The full variable domain, rest sourced from reference TRBV7-9 and TRBJ2-3, is DTGVSQNPRHKITKRGQNVTFRCDPISEHNRLYWYRQTLGQGPEFLTYFQNEAQLEKSRLLSDRFSAERPKGSFSTLEIQRTEQGDSAMYLCAPGREADTQYFGPGTRLTVL.

The chain couples TRBV19 to TRBJ2-3, with D uncertain. This CDR3 is built from 13 residues. Trimming pared 1 base from V and 6 bases from J, leaving 8 bases between. Per the germline V gene, CDR1 is LNHDA and CDR2 is SQIVND (reference sequence). The CDR3 bases are TGTGCCAGTAGTATAGCCCAGGCGGATACGCAGTATTTT. Translating gives CASSIAQADTQYF.

To note about this clonotype: It may be a read error: a sequence one base away is much more abundant. The J gene is TRBJ1-2, the V gene TRBV12-3 or TRBV12-4; D call uncertain. The CDR3 runs to 14 residues. CDR3: CASTEFGRNYGYPF. CDR3 bases: TGTGCCAGCACCGAATTCGGACGGAACTATGGCTACCCCTTC.

CDR3 residues: CAWESYNEQFF. The CDR3 nucleotides are TGTGCCTGGGAGTCCTACAATGAGCAGTTCTTC. The rearrangement joins TRBV30 to TRBJ2-1; D is unclear. V dropped 5 bases and J dropped 1 base, with 3 bases sitting between them. The CDR3 runs 11 residues. Germline V gene lookup returns CDR1 GTSNPN and CDR2 SVGIG (reference sequence). The variable domain in full, completed from reference TRBV30 and TRBJ2-1, reads SQTIHQWPATLVQPVGSPLSLECTVEGTSNPNLYWYRQAAGRGLQLLFYSVGIGQISSEVPQNLSASRPQDRQFILSSKKLLLSDSGFYLCAWESYNEQFFGPGTRLTVL.

This chain joins TRBV7-9 and TRBJ2-7, with a weak D call TRBD2 (6 bases). The germline V gene has CDR1 SEHNR and CDR2 FQNEAQ (reference sequence). The CDR3 contains 12 residues. The V and J ends lost 7 bases and 5 bases respectively, with 12 bases between them. For the CDR3, the DNA is TGTGCCAGCACCTGGAGGGTGGACGAGCAGTACTTC. Residues: CASTWRVDEQYF.

The chain recombines TRBV7-3 with TRBJ2-5; no clear D. This CDR3 has 14 amino acids. From germline, CDR1 is SGHTA and CDR2 FQGTGA. V lost 1 base and J 4 bases, leaving 10 bases between the germline ends. The CDR3 spells CASSLSAGAETQYF. As DNA, the CDR3 is TGTGCCAGCAGCTTAAGCGCAGGTGCAGAGACCCAGTACTTC.

The V and J genes are TRBV20-1 and TRBJ2-7, with 8 bases that match TRBD2. V was pared by 6 bases and J by 3 bases, with 7 bases of the junction left unmatched. The CDR3 totals 13 residues. Germline CDR1 DFQATT, CDR2 SNEGSKA (reference sequence). CDR3 sequence reads: CSANERERYEQYF. CDR3 bases: TGCAGTGCAAACGAGCGGGAGCGCTACGAGCAGTACTTC.

This clonotype occurred a few times. The rearrangement joins TRBV20-1 to TRBJ1-6; D perhaps matches TRBD1 (6 bases). V was trimmed by 6 bases and J by 7 bases, leaving 7 bases between them. The CDR3 runs to 11 residues. Germline loops: CDR1 DFQATT, CDR2 SNEGSKA (reference sequence). Here the CDR3 DNA reads TGCAGTGCAGGGGGAAATTCACCCCTCCACTTT. Translated: CSAGGNSPLHF.

This clonotype turned up a few times. The genes are TRBV5-6 and TRBJ1-1, with no clear D. V lost 3 bases to trimming and J lost 5 bases, with 11 bases between them. The CDR3 loop spans 13 amino acids. CDR1 is SGHDT and CDR2 is YYEEEE in the germline V gene. The CDR3 protein is CASSSRSPTEAFF. For the CDR3, the DNA is TGTGCCAGCAGCTCCCGTAGCCCTACTGAAGCTTTCTTT.

The genes are TRBV7-6 and TRBJ1-1; 12 bases match TRBD1. Trimming removed 5 bases from V and 4 bases from J; junction bases left unmatched: 11. CDR3 length: 17 amino acids. Germline CDR1 and CDR2: SGHVS and FNYEAQ. The CDR3 DNA sequence: TGTGCCAGCAGCACACGGGACAGGGGGCGCTTGGCCACTGAAGCTTTCTTT. Its translation is CASSTRDRGRLATEAFF. Full variable domain (outside the CDR3, taken from reference TRBV7-6 and TRBJ1-1): GAGVSQSPRYKVTKRGQDVALRCDPISGHVSLYWYRQALGQGPEFLTYFNYEAQQDKSGLPNDRFSAERPEGSISTLTIQRTEQRDSAMYRCASSTRDRGRLATEAFFGQGTRLTVV.

This clonotype was picked up many times. The rearrangement links TRBV3-1 to TRBJ2-1; 12 positions match TRBD2. The germline V gene has CDR1 LGHDT and CDR2 YNNKEL (reference sequence). The V gene end was trimmed by 4 bases and the J gene end by 4 bases; junction bases not matched to a gene: 8. This CDR3 is built from 17 residues. This CDR3 reads CASSPLAGGPGYNEQFF. The CDR3 DNA reads as TGTGCCAGCAGCCCGCTAGCGGGAGGGCCAGGATACAATGAGCAGTTCTTC.

This clonotype was observed a handful of times. The J gene is TRBJ2-1, the V gene TRBV6-2 or TRBV6-3, with D hard to call. CDR1 MNHEY and CDR2 SVGEGT come from the germline V gene. This CDR3 is built from 14 residues. The V end was cut by 2 bases, the J end by 8 bases, with 13 bases between. The CDR3 DNA sequence: TGTGCCAGCAGTTACATTCCTGGGTGGGATGAGCAGTTCTTC. It yields the protein CASSYIPGWDEQFF.

This chain joins TRBV7-2 and TRBJ2-1; 7 bases map to TRBD2. Germline V gives CDR1 SGHTA, CDR2 FQGNSA. The CDR3 length is 15 residues. V shed 4 bases and J 1 base; nucleotides not matched to a gene: 4. The CDR3 region is CASSYPGLSYNEQFF. The CDR3, as DNA: TGTGCCAGCAGCTATCCGGGACTATCCTACAATGAGCAGTTCTTC.

This clonotype has ten or more counts. The chain joins TRBV7-2 to TRBJ2-5; D unresolved. Trimming took off 4 bases at V and 2 bases at J, with 8 bases between the two ends. CDR1 is SGHTA and CDR2 is FQGNSA in the germline V gene. The CDR3 spans 13 residues. CDR3 region: CASSSHRQETQYF. The CDR3 DNA reads TGTGCCAGCAGCTCGCACAGACAAGAGACCCAGTACTTC.

The V and J genes are TRBV14 and TRBJ2-7, with a tentative D call TRBD1 (6 bases). CDR1 SGHDN and CDR2 FVKESK come from the germline V gene. CDR3 length equals 17 residues. Trimming shortened V by 4 bases and J by 0 bases, and 19 bases separated the two germline ends. The CDR3 here is CASSPAWGHTSSYEQYF. The CDR3 DNA is TGTGCCAGCAGCCCAGCCTGGGGACATACAAGCTCCTACGAGCAGTACTTC.

V gene TRBV27 combines with J gene TRBJ2-7; the match to TRBD2 covers 10 bases. This CDR3 has 14 residues. The germline CDR1 and CDR2 sequences are MNHEY and SMNVEV (reference sequence). V dropped 6 bases and J dropped 3; count of bases not matched to a gene: 5. The CDR3 region is CASSDGLADYEQYF. In DNA form, the CDR3 reads TGTGCCAGCAGCGACGGACTAGCGGACTACGAGCAGTACTTC.

This clonotype was recorded many times. V and J are TRBV20-1 and TRBJ2-3; possibly TRBD2 for D (5 bases). There are 17 residues in the CDR3. The germline CDR1 and CDR2 sequences are DFQATT and SNEGSKA (reference sequence). Trimming left V 0 bases short and J 0 bases short, with 16 bases between. The DNA of the CDR3 is TGCAGTGCTAGAGATAGGGAAGCCGGAGGTAGCACAGATACGCAGTATTTT. Residues: CSARDREAGGSTDTQYF.

This clonotype showed up just once. The DNA for the CDR3 is TGCGCCAGCAGTGTGGGGGGTATGGCAGCATACAATGAGCAGTTCTTC. Residues: CASSVGGMAAYNEQFF. V and J are TRBV10-2 and TRBJ2-1, with D perhaps matching TRBD2 (6 bases). With 4 bases removed from V and 4 bases from J, the gap between germline ends came to 17 bases. This CDR3 is 16 amino acids long. CDR1 and CDR2 (germline): WSHSY, SAAADI.

This clonotype was seen only a few times. The chain has TRBV25-1 and TRBJ2-3; D is possibly TRBD2 (6 bases). The CDR3 length is 16 residues. Trimming took 0 bases from V and 0 from J, leaving 10 bases between them. Germline assignment: CDR1 MGHDK and CDR2 SYGVNS. For the CDR3, the DNA is TGTGCCAGCAGTGAATATTTGGGGACTAGCACAGATACGCAGTATTTT. Protein product: CASSEYLGTSTDTQYF.

This chain joins TRBV28 and TRBJ2-7; possibly TRBD1 for D (6 bases). CDR3 length: 14 amino acids. Germline CDR1 reads MDHEN; CDR2 reads SYDVKM. Trimming pared 5 bases from V and 4 bases from J, leaving 15 bases between. The CDR3 loop reads CASSPPEQGYEQYF. The CDR3 nucleotides are TGTGCCAGCAGTCCTCCGGAACAGGGATACGAGCAGTACTTC.

This clonotype was observed many times. Here the CDR3 reads CASSQVKETQYF. DNA for the CDR3: TGTGCCAGCAGCCAAGTAAAGGAGACCCAGTACTTC. The chain joins TRBV3-1 to TRBJ2-5; D unclear. Trimming removed 1 base from V and 5 bases from J, with 5 bases in between. Germline values: CDR1 LGHDT, CDR2 YNNKEL (reference sequence). CDR3 length: 12 residues.

The V call is TRBV19, the J call TRBJ1-2; 9 nucleotides agree with TRBD1. This CDR3 has 15 residues. The V and J ends lost 4 bases and 2 bases, in that order; junction bases with no gene match: 5. Germline V gene data show CDR1 as LNHDA and CDR2 as SQIVND (reference sequence). The DNA of the CDR3 is TGTGCCAGTAGTACCGGACAGGGGTCAAACTATGGCTACACCTTC. It translates to CASSTGQGSNYGYTF.

The rearrangement links TRBV12-3 or TRBV12-4 to TRBJ2-2; no clear D. The ends were cut back, 4 bases at V and 3 bases at J, with 15 bases in the middle. The CDR3 sequence is 16 residues long. This CDR3 reads CASSSLPSSDTGELFF. For the CDR3, the DNA is TGTGCCAGCAGTTCCCTCCCCTCGTCCGACACCGGGGAGCTGTTTTTT.